The sequence of this T cell receptor (beta chain) was determined in a study of T cells in Graves' hyperthyroidism and ophthalmopathy. This CDR3 comprises 18 residues. Trimming left V 2 bases short and J 0 bases short, with 17 bases between. The V gene's germline CDR1 is SGHTA and CDR2 FQGNSA. The TCR beta CDR3 regions underwent amplification using RNA transcripts as the source. The HTBI primer set served for first-round RT-PCR of the TCR CDR3. Each CDR3 protein is one row after TCRdb ran MiXCR on the multiplex PCR reads. The repertoire consists of 250,000 to 300,000 distinct CDR3 sequences, with roughly 19% occurring once and the leading ten covering under 40%. Overall study results and limits: Appearing also in blood were most of the thyroid clonotypes expanded above 0.001. Using 13 V-J features, a model discriminated ophthalmopathy from stable hyperthyroidism. Ophthalmopathy got predicted by the model a median approximately 6.3 months before its onset.

Subjects with ophthalmopathy showed a Clinical Activity Score no lower than 3, a NOSPECS grade no lower than 4, and a duration shorter than 3 months. Points on this clonotype: Its cognate antigen is unknown.

The sequenced sample was blood. The chain carries TRBV7-2 and TRBJ1-5; D is ambiguous. This receptor was taken from a man aged 45 to 65 with Graves' ophthalmopathy. The CDR3 DNA reads TGTGCCAGCAGCTTAAGTGATCCGGGGAGACATAGCAATCAGCCCCAGCATTTT. Protein: CASSLSDPGRHSNQPQHF.